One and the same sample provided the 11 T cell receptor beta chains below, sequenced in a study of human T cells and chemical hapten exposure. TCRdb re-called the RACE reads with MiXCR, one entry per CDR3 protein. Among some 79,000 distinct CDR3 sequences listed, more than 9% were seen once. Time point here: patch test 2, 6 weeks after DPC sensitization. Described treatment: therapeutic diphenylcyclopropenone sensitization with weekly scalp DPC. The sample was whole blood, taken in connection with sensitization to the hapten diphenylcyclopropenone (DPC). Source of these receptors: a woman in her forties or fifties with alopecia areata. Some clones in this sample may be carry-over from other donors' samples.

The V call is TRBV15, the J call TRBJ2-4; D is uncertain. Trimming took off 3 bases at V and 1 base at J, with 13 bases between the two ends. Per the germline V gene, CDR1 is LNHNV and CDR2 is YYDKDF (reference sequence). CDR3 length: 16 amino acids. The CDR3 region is CATSSYSTGAKNIQYF. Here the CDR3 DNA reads TGTGCCACCAGCAGCTATTCTACCGGGGCCAAAAACATTCAGTACTTC. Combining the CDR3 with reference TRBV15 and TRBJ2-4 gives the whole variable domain DAMVIQNPRYQVTQFGKPVTLSCSQTLNHNVMYWYQQKSSQAPKLLFHYYDKDFNNEADTPDNFQSRRPNTSFCFLDIRSPGLGDTAMYLCATSSYSTGAKNIQYFGAGTRLSVL.

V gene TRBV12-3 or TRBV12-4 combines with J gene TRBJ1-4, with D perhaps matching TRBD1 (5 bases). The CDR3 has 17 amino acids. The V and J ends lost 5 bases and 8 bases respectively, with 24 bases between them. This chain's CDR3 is CASSRLRPGPGSEKLFF. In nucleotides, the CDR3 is TGTGCCAGCAGTCGTTTGAGGCCGGGACCGGGGAGCGAAAAACTGTTTTTT.

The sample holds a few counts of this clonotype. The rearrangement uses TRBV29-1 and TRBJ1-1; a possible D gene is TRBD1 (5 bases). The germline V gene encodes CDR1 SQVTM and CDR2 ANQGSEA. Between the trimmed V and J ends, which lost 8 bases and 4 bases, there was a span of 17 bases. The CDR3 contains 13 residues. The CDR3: CSTLGQSTTEAFF. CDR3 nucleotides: TGCAGCACATTGGGGCAGAGTACCACTGAAGCTTTCTTT. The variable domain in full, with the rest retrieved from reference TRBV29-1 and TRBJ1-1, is SAVISQKPSRDICQRGTSLTIQCQVDSQVTMMFWYRQQPGQSLTLIATANQGSEATYESGFVIDKFPISRPNLTFSTLTVSNMSPEDSSIYLCSTLGQSTTEAFFGQGTRLTVV.

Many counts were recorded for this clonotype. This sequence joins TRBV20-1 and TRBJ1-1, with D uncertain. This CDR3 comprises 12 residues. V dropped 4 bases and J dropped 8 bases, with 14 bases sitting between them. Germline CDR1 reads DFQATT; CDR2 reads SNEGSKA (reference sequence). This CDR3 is CSATFRPQEAFF. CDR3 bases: TGCAGTGCTACCTTCCGGCCTCAGGAAGCTTTCTTT.

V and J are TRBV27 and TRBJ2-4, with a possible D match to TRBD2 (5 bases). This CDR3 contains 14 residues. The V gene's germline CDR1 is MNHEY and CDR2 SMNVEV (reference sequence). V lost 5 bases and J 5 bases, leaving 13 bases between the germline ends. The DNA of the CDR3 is TGTGCCAGCAGTCCACAACGGCGGGAAAACATTCAGTACTTC. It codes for CASSPQRRENIQYF.

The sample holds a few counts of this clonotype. Written as DNA, the CDR3 is TGTGCCAGCAGTTCTAGCGGGAGAAGGTACGAGCAGTACTTC. Its translation is CASSSSGRRYEQYF. The V gene is TRBV28, the J gene TRBJ2-7; TRBD2 matches 10 bases. Trimming took 4 bases from V and 4 from J; bases not matched to a gene: 4. Germline V CDR1 and CDR2: MDHEN, SYDVKM. The CDR3 loop spans 14 amino acids.

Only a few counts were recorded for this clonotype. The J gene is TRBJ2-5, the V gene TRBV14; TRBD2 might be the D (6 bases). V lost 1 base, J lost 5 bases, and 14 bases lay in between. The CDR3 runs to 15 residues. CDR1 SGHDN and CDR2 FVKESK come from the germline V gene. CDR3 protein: CASSQAVGGIETQYF. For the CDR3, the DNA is TGTGCCAGCAGCCAAGCGGTGGGCGGGATCGAGACCCAGTACTTC.

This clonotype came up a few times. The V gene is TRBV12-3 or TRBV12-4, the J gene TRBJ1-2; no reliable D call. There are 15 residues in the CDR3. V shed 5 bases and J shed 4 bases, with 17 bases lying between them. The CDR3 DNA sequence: TGTGCCAGCAGTCCCCTACCCCAGTATGCCTATGGCTACACCTTC. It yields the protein CASSPLPQYAYGYTF.

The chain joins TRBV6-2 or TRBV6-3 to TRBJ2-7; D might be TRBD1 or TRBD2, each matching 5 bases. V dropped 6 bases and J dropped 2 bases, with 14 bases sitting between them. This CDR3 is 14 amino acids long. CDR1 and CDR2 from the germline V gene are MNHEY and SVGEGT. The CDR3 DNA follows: TGTGCCAGCAGGCCCCCGGGACGGACCTACGAGCAGTACTTC. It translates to CASRPPGRTYEQYF.

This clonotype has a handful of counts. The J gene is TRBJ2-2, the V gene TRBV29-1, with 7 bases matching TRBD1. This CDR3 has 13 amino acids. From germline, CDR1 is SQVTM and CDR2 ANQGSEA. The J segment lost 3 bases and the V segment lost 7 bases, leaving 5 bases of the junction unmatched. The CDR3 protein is CSAWDSHTGELFF. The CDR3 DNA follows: TGCAGCGCCTGGGACAGTCACACCGGGGAGCTGTTTTTT.

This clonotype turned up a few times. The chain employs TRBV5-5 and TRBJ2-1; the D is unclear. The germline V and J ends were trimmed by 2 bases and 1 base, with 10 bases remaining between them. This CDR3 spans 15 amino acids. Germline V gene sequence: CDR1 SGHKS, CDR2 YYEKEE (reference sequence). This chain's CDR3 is CASSLGLGSYNEQFF. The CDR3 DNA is TGTGCCAGCAGCTTAGGTTTAGGGTCCTACAATGAGCAGTTCTTC.